The 23 T cell receptor beta chains presented below share a single source sample, sequenced in a study of early T cells in non-severe SARS-CoV-2 infection (dated by TCRdb to 2020 to 2022). Library generation was performed with 5' RACE. Sequencing used a NextSeq 500. Clones were called with MiXCR by TCRdb after fastp trimmed the public reads at Q25, and only in-frame beta chains were retained. Under each unique CDR3 protein, matching rows form one entry showing the most common genes and DNA. A total of roughly 56,000 distinct CDR3 sequences appear in this sample, over 9.5% of them only once. The top ten hold around 6% of the sample. The sequencing input was whole blood. The receptors originated from an adult who was a healthcare worker with PCR-confirmed SARS-CoV-2 infection or an uninfected control (not recorded which).

This clonotype has just a few counts. The rearrangement links TRBV11-1 to TRBJ2-1, with D unresolved. Germline CDR1 reads SGHAT; CDR2 reads FQDESV (reference sequence). This CDR3 has 13 residues. Trimming took off 7 bases at V and 1 base at J, with 8 bases between the two ends. The CDR3, as DNA: TGTGCCAGCATGCGCAGATCCTACAATGAGCAGTTCTTC. Translation gives CASMRRSYNEQFF.

This clonotype was detected a few times. The chain carries TRBV7-3 and TRBJ2-7; D gene unclear. The germline V and J ends were trimmed by 0 bases and 7 bases, with 10 bases remaining between them. CDR1 and CDR2 from the germline V gene are SGHTA and FQGTGA. CDR3 length: 13 residues. CDR3 DNA: TGTGCCAGCAGCTTAACCGGCACAAGGGAGCAGTACTTC. This encodes CASSLTGTREQYF.

This clonotype has ten or more counts. The chain links TRBV5-1 to TRBJ2-3; TRBD1 or TRBD2 may be the D gene (5 bases each). Trimming removed 3 bases from V and 7 bases from J, with 12 bases in between. The CDR3 length is 13 residues. Germline V gene data show CDR1 as SGHRS and CDR2 as YFSETQ. CDR3 nucleotides: TGCGCCAGCAGCTCAGTTGGGGGAAATACGCAGTATTTT. Protein sequence: CASSSVGGNTQYF.

In this sample, this clonotype turned up many times. The chain links TRBV27 to TRBJ2-2; D call uncertain. Trimming stripped 5 bases from V and 7 bases from J, with 11 bases between. The length of the CDR3 is 13 residues. Germline V gene data show CDR1 as MNHEY and CDR2 as SMNVEV (reference sequence). The CDR3 DNA is TGTGCCAGCAGTCCCTTTCCGGACGGGGAGCTGTTTTTT. Its protein product is CASSPFPDGELFF.

This sequence joins TRBV7-2 and TRBJ1-1; 9 nucleotides match TRBD1. CDR1 SGHTA and CDR2 FQGNSA come from the germline V gene. The V and J ends lost 5 bases and 2 bases, in that order; junction bases with no gene match: 6. This CDR3 region has 15 residues. The CDR3 loop reads CASSPRTGVNTEAFF. The CDR3 region has the DNA TGTGCCAGCAGCCCCCGGACAGGGGTAAACACTGAAGCTTTCTTT.

This clonotype showed up just a few times. V is TRBV7-2 and J is TRBJ2-4, with no clear D. V lost 0 bases and J 0 bases, leaving 6 bases between the germline ends. This CDR3 region has 15 residues. Germline CDR1 and CDR2: SGHTA and FQGNSA. CDR3 nucleotides: TGTGCCAGCAGCTTAGCCTCCTCAGCCAAAAACATTCAGTACTTC. This gives the protein CASSLASSAKNIQYF.

Regarding this clonotype: A read error may explain this, as a much larger clone is one base away. The J gene is TRBJ1-5, the V gene TRBV21-1; the D call TRBD1 from the table was never checked on the DNA. TRBV21-1 is a pseudogene segment. The CDR3 is 17 amino acids. The CDR3 DNA follows: TGTGCCACCAGCAACGAAGGACAGGGACGCAGCAATCAGCCCCAGCATTTT. Amino acids: CATSNEGQGRSNQPQHF.

This clonotype was detected many times. The chain couples TRBV7-9 to TRBJ1-1, with D unclear. The V gene lost 1 base and the J gene lost 4 bases, with 7 bases spanning the gap. This CDR3 has 13 amino acids. In germline, CDR1 is SEHNR, CDR2 FQNEAQ (reference sequence). CDR3 amino acids: CASSLEDGTEAFF. The CDR3 bases are TGTGCCAGCAGCTTAGAGGATGGCACTGAAGCTTTCTTT.

This clonotype appeared many times. The gene calls are TRBV6-2 or TRBV6-3 and TRBJ1-2, with D possibly TRBD1 on 6 matching bases. The V and J ends lost 4 bases and 3 bases respectively, with 9 bases between them. The CDR3 runs to 13 residues. The germline V gene has CDR1 MNHEY and CDR2 SVGEGT. As DNA, the CDR3 is TGTGCCAGCAGTTCGACAGGAGACTATGGCTACACCTTC. Amino acids: CASSSTGDYGYTF.

Only a few counts were recorded for this clonotype. This chain uses TRBV14 with TRBJ2-1; D tentatively reads TRBD1 or TRBD2 (6 bases each). Trimming removed 4 bases from V and 4 bases from J, with 14 bases in between. From germline, CDR1 is SGHDN and CDR2 FVKESK. The CDR3 runs to 15 residues. CDR3 protein: CASSPWGAVYNEQFF. Here the CDR3 DNA reads TGTGCCAGCAGCCCATGGGGGGCCGTTTACAATGAGCAGTTCTTC.

Only a few counts were recorded for this clonotype. The rearrangement joins TRBV29-1 to TRBJ2-1; D uncertain. This CDR3 region has 10 residues. V lost 3 bases, J lost 10 bases, and 7 bases lay in between. Germline V gene lookup returns CDR1 SQVTM and CDR2 ANQGSEA. In nucleotides, the CDR3 is TGCAGCGTTGAGCCCCCAGAGCAGTTCTTC. Translated, it gives CSVEPPEQFF.

In its sample, this clonotype was seen many times. This chain links TRBV3-1 with TRBJ2-3; TRBD2 matches at 7 bases. With V trimmed by 3 bases and J by 3 bases, 9 bases remained unmatched. Germline V gene data show CDR1 as LGHDT and CDR2 as YNNKEL (reference sequence). The CDR3 length is 16 residues. CDR3 sequence (DNA): TGTGCCAGCAGCCAGCGCAGGCTAGCGGCTACAGATACGCAGTATTTT. This sequence encodes CASSQRRLAATDTQYF.

This clonotype was recorded many times. The chain has TRBV20-1 and TRBJ1-2; D uncertain. From germline, CDR1 is DFQATT and CDR2 SNEGSKA (reference sequence). This CDR3 region has 13 residues. Trimming cost V 0 bases and J 4 bases, with 9 bases left between them. CDR3 nucleotide sequence: TGCAGTGCTAGAGAACTAGGAGGCTATGGCTACACCTTC. This codes for CSARELGGYGYTF.

CDR3 amino acids: CASSPRVRVTEAFF. Written as DNA, the CDR3 is TGTGCCAGCAGCCCCCGGGTGCGGGTCACTGAAGCTTTCTTT. The chain has TRBV12-3 or TRBV12-4 and TRBJ1-1; D is uncertain. Trimming shortened V by 6 bases and J by 4 bases, and 15 bases separated the two germline ends. CDR3 length equals 14 residues.

The table lists this clonotype with many counts. The rearrangement uses TRBV7-9 and TRBJ2-5; tentatively, D is TRBD2 (6 bases). The V gene lost 2 bases and the J gene lost 2 bases, with 18 bases spanning the gap. Germline CDR1 SEHNR, CDR2 FQNEAQ (reference sequence). The CDR3 runs to 17 residues. The CDR3 DNA is TGTGCCAGCAGCTTAAGCAGGCTGGCGGGAATTCAAGAGACCCAGTACTTC. Translated: CASSLSRLAGIQETQYF. Based on the CDR3 plus reference TRBV7-9 and TRBJ2-5, the full variable domain is DTGVSQNPRHKITKRGQNVTFRCDPISEHNRLYWYRQTLGQGPEFLTYFQNEAQLEKSRLLSDRFSAERPKGSFSTLEIQRTEQGDSAMYLCASSLSRLAGIQETQYFGPGTRLLVL.

A note on this clonotype: At one end the junction does not follow the germline gene, possibly because of a read error. This rearrangement joins TRBV14 to TRBJ1-6, with a weak D call TRBD1 (5 bases). This CDR3 has 15 residues. Germline values: CDR1 SGHDN, CDR2 FVKESK. CDR3 region: CASSQGGSYNSSLHF. In nucleotides, the CDR3 is TGTGCCAGCAGCCAAGGGGGCTCCTATAATTCATCCCTCCACTTT.

This clonotype has a count of ten or more. The J gene is TRBJ2-7, the V gene TRBV10-2, with 14 nucleotides matching TRBD2. Germline CDR1 reads WSHSY; CDR2 reads SAAADI. Losses at the gene ends were 6 bases for V and 11 bases for J; bases not matched to a gene: 9. This CDR3 has 14 amino acids. The DNA for the CDR3 is TGCGCCAGCAGCCCCGGACTAGCGGGAGGCCTCAAGTACTTC. Amino acid sequence: CASSPGLAGGLKYF.

This clonotype was seen repeatedly, ten times or more. The gene calls are TRBV3-1 and TRBJ1-6; 9 bases agree with TRBD1. Germline CDR1 is LGHDT and CDR2 is YNNKEL (reference sequence). There are 16 residues in the CDR3. V lost 5 bases, J lost 7 bases, and 9 bases stayed unmatched. CDR3 region: CASSRPGQGWNSPLHF. DNA for the CDR3: TGTGCCAGCAGCAGACCGGGACAGGGTTGGAATTCACCCCTCCACTTT.

Only a few counts were recorded for this clonotype. V gene TRBV15 combines with J gene TRBJ2-1; unclear D gene. Germline-derived CDR1 and CDR2 are LNHNV and YYDKDF (reference sequence). V lost 2 bases to trimming and J lost 5 bases, with 4 bases between them. The CDR3 runs 12 residues. The CDR3 here is CATSRFNNEQFF. The CDR3 coding sequence is TGTGCCACCAGCAGATTTAACAATGAGCAGTTCTTC.

CDR3 sequence: CASRPGLLSSYNEQFF. As DNA, the CDR3 is TGCGCCAGCAGACCGGGACTCTTGAGCTCCTACAATGAGCAGTTCTTC. This chain links TRBV5-1 with TRBJ2-1; the D gene is possibly TRBD2 (6 bases). Germline V gene data show CDR1 as SGHRS and CDR2 as YFSETQ. V dropped 5 bases and J dropped 0 bases, with 15 bases sitting between them. The CDR3 covers 16 residues.

This clonotype was found many times. The chain uses TRBV5-1 and TRBJ2-4; 11 nucleotides line up with TRBD2. V shed 3 bases and J 5 bases; nucleotides not matched to a gene: 4. CDR1 and CDR2 (germline): SGHRS, YFSETQ. The CDR3 is 15 residues long. The CDR3 sequence: CASSYVAGGQNIQYF. CDR3 DNA sequence: TGCGCCAGCAGCTACGTAGCGGGAGGGCAAAACATTCAGTACTTC.

This clonotype was seen a few times. This chain uses TRBV18 with TRBJ1-3; D is unclear. Germline CDR1 reads KGHSH; CDR2 reads LQKENI. Trimming shortened V by 6 bases and J by 2 bases, and 14 bases separated the two germline ends. This CDR3 has 15 amino acids. In DNA, the CDR3 is TGTGCCAGCTCTCCGGTTCGGACGGCTGGAAACACCATATATTTT. This translates into CASSPVRTAGNTIYF.

This clonotype was picked up many times. This chain uses TRBV9 with TRBJ2-3; unclear D gene. CDR1 is SGDLS and CDR2 is YYNGEE in the germline V gene. Between the trimmed V and J ends, which lost 0 bases and 1 base, there was a span of 12 bases. The length of the CDR3 is 16 residues. The chain's CDR3 is CASSVDASWGTDTQYF. The CDR3 nucleotides read TGTGCCAGCAGCGTAGATGCTAGTTGGGGCACAGATACGCAGTATTTT.